This T cell receptor beta chain was observed in a study of cytomegalovirus exposure and HLA in healthy donors. General study findings and limits: A classifier reportedly called cytomegalovirus status with high sensitivity and specificity.

About this clone itself: Its antigen remains unidentified.

The donors were healthy bone marrow donors. The CDR3 has 14 residues. The V and J ends lost 6 bases and 3 bases, in that order; junction bases with no gene match: 4. Looked up from germline, CDR1 is MNHEY and CDR2 is SVGAGI. PCR primers comprised 60 Vbeta and 13 Jbeta primers. Data came from immunoSEQ multiplex PCR; TCRdb stores just in-frame clones and leaves some out. The repertoire holds some 180,000 clones, with around 77% as singletons. The sequencing sample was made of PBMCs. This chain connects TRBV6-5 to TRBJ2-7, with 11 bases aligning to TRBD1. This TCR came from a man aged 30-40 years in good health and CMV-seronegative. CDR3 nucleotides: TGTGCCAGCAGGGGGACAGGGGGAATCTACGAGCAGTACTTC. Its translation is CASRGTGGIYEQYF.